This T cell receptor (beta chain) was recovered during a study of blood T cell repertoires in COVID-19. TCRdb's copy holds only in-frame clones and misses some; the assay was immunoSEQ multiplex PCR. The table shows around 300,000 clones, with around 87% occurring only once. CDR3 length: 13 residues. Germline loops: CDR1 SNHLY, CDR2 FYNNEI. Trimming took 7 bases from V and 4 from J, leaving 11 bases between them. V usage is TRBV2 and J usage is TRBJ1-5, with D maybe TRBD1 (5 bases). Sequencing used PBMCs or T cells enriched from blood (not recorded which). The TCR originated in a woman aged 18-30 years who had recovered from COVID-19. CDR3 nucleotides: TGTGCCAGCACCTGGGGGGGTAATCAGCCCCAGCATTTT. As protein: CASTWGGNQPQHF.